Listed below are T cell receptor beta chains from one sample, sequenced in a study of shared clonotypes between healthy human individuals. The repertoire was sequenced with immunoSEQ multiplex PCR; TCRdb's copy has only in-frame clones and lacks some. The table includes more than 600,000 clones, roughly nine tenths detected once. Sequencing input: naive CD8+ T cells sorted from blood. Every receptor here comes from a man in his thirties or forties in good health. Both conserved end residues are part of each CDR3. The D gene is left open where the match is weak. Some rows have no size entry. The others give once, few or many, or a class for an expanded clone.

D: -; size: -; V: TRBV5-1; J: TRBJ2-7; CDR3: CASSRDQNYEQYF; DNA: TGCGCCAGCTCCCGGGACCAGAACTACGAGCAGTACTTC
D: TRBD2; size: -; V: TRBV13; J: TRBJ2-3; CDR3: CASSLPGTSGRFGDTQYF; DNA: TGTGCCAGCAGCTTACCCGGGACTAGCGGGAGGTTTGGAGATACGCAGTATTTT
D: TRBD2; size: -; V: TRBV6-9; J: TRBJ2-5; CDR3: CASNWPSGRKTQYF; DNA: TGTGCCAGCAATTGGCCTAGCGGGAGAAAGACCCAGTACTTC
D: -; size: -; V: TRBV29-1; J: TRBJ2-1; CDR3: CSVGGYNEQFF; DNA: TGCAGCGTTGGGGGGTACAATGAGCAGTTCTTC
D: TRBD1; size: once; V: TRBV15; J: TRBJ1-5; CDR3: CATSNWGGGGQPQHF; DNA: TGTGCCACCAGCAATTGGGGAGGGGGCGGTCAGCCCCAGCATTTT
D: -; size: -; V: TRBV11-2; J: TRBJ2-2; CDR3: CASSFGAFGGELFF; DNA: TGTGCCAGCAGCTTTGGCGCTTTCGGCGGGGAGCTGTTTTTT
D: -; size: -; V: TRBV19; J: TRBJ2-7; CDR3: CASAAGTYEQYF; DNA: TGTGCCAGTGCTGCGGGGACCTACGAGCAGTACTTC
D: -; size: -; V: TRBV28; J: TRBJ2-3; CDR3: CASSTGLMGTDTQYF; DNA: TGTGCCAGCAGTACGGGTCTAATGGGCACAGATACGCAGTATTTT
D: -; size: -; V: TRBV27; J: TRBJ2-7; CDR3: CASSFTHGSYEQYF; DNA: TGTGCCAGCAGTTTCACGCATGGCTCCTACGAGCAGTACTTC
D: TRBD2; size: -; V: TRBV2; J: TRBJ2-3; CDR3: CAMTPKTSNRDTQYF; DNA: TGTGCCATGACCCCGAAGACTAGCAATCGGGATACGCAGTATTTT
D: -; size: -; V: TRBV2; J: TRBJ2-2; CDR3: CATDSTGRNTGELFF; DNA: TGTGCCACCGACTCAACGGGACGTAACACCGGGGAGCTGTTTTTT
D: TRBD1; size: -; V: TRBV28; J: TRBJ2-7; CDR3: CASSARLGTGSYEQYF; DNA: TGTGCCAGCAGTGCACGGTTGGGGACAGGCAGCTACGAGCAGTACTTC
D: -; size: -; V: TRBV18; J: TRBJ1-1; CDR3: CASSPPEQNTEAFF; DNA: TGTGCCAGCTCACCACCGGAACAGAACACTGAAGCTTTCTTT
D: TRBD1; size: -; V: TRBV29-1; J: TRBJ2-7; CDR3: CSVDGGQGSAYEQYF; DNA: TGCAGCGTTGATGGAGGACAGGGGAGTGCCTACGAGCAGTACTTC
D: TRBD2; size: -; V: TRBV4-1; J: TRBJ2-1; CDR3: CASSPSGMAGGPDEQFF; DNA: TGCGCCAGCAGCCCCTCGGGAATGGCGGGAGGGCCGGATGAGCAGTTCTTC
D: TRBD2; size: few; V: TRBV6-4; J: TRBJ2-7; CDR3: CASSPGLGSYEQYF; DNA: TGTGCCAGCAGCCCGGGACTAGGGTCCTACGAGCAGTACTTC
D: -; size: -; V: TRBV25-1; J: TRBJ2-2; CDR3: CASSEWGTEELFF; DNA: TGTGCCAGCAGTGAATGGGGGACGGAGGAGCTGTTTTTT
D: TRBD1; size: -; V: TRBV28; J: TRBJ2-1; CDR3: CASSPLGGQRYYNEQFF; DNA: TGTGCCAGCAGCCCCCTTGGGGGACAGAGATACTACAATGAGCAGTTCTTC
D: -; size: -; V: TRBV29-1; J: TRBJ2-2; CDR3: CSVESENTGELFF; DNA: TGCAGCGTTGAATCGGAAAACACCGGGGAGCTGTTTTTT
D: -; size: -; V: TRBV28; J: TRBJ2-1; CDR3: CASSSTIGDNEQFF; DNA: TGTGCCAGCAGTTCAACGATTGGGGACAATGAGCAGTTCTTC
D: -; size: -; V: TRBV7-9; J: TRBJ1-4; CDR3: CASTLSTGTHEKLFF; DNA: TGTGCCAGCACCCTTTCAACCGGGACCCACGAAAAACTGTTTTTT
D: -; size: -; V: TRBV7-9; J: TRBJ2-2; CDR3: CASSLEVRESWEELFF; DNA: TGTGCCAGCAGCTTAGAGGTCCGGGAGAGTTGGGAGGAGCTGTTTTTT
D: TRBD2; size: -; V: TRBV5-6; J: TRBJ2-3; CDR3: CASSSGGLDTQYF; DNA: TGTGCCAGCAGCTCGGGGGGTTTGGATACGCAGTATTTT
D: -; size: -; V: TRBV2; J: TRBJ1-4; CDR3: CASSPKAATTNEKLFF; DNA: TGTGCCAGCAGCCCGAAGGCAGCCACAACTAATGAAAAACTGTTTTTT
D: TRBD2; size: -; V: TRBV27; J: TRBJ2-5; CDR3: CASSLSQVAGVRETQYF; DNA: TGTGCCAGCAGTTTATCCCAAGTGGCGGGAGTCCGGGAGACCCAGTACTTC
D: TRBD1; size: -; V: TRBV13; J: TRBJ2-1; CDR3: CASSALGGQGLGEQFF; DNA: TGTGCCAGCAGCGCGCTCGGCGGACAGGGGCTGGGGGAGCAGTTCTTC
D: TRBD1; size: -; V: TRBV5-1; J: TRBJ2-7; CDR3: CASSPTRDRGSYEQYF; DNA: TGCGCCAGCAGCCCGACCCGGGACAGGGGCTCCTACGAGCAGTACTTC
D: TRBD1; size: -; V: TRBV28; J: TRBJ1-3; CDR3: CASRTGTGVGNTIYF; DNA: TGTGCCAGCAGAACCGGGACAGGGGTAGGAAACACCATATATTTT
D: -; size: -; V: TRBV30; J: TRBJ2-1; CDR3: CAWTKGVSSYNEQFF; DNA: TGTGCCTGGACGAAGGGGGTTTCGTCCTACAATGAGCAGTTCTTC
D: TRBD2; size: -; V: TRBV4-3; J: TRBJ2-1; CDR3: CASSQGVGTSGYRGGDEQFF; DNA: TGCGCCAGCAGCCAAGGGGTAGGGACTAGCGGCTACCGGGGTGGCGATGAGCAGTTCTTC
D: TRBD1; size: -; V: TRBV19; J: TRBJ2-7; CDR3: CASSPGQGIYEQYF; DNA: TGTGCCAGTTCTCCGGGACAGGGGATTTACGAGCAGTACTTC
D: -; size: -; V: TRBV10-1; J: TRBJ2-3; CDR3: CASSWEGQGTDTQYF; DNA: TGCGCCAGCAGTTGGGAGGGACAGGGCACAGATACGCAGTATTTT
D: -; size: -; V: TRBV13; J: TRBJ2-1; CDR3: CASSSDSNNEQFF; DNA: TGTGCCAGCTCCTCGGACTCCAACAATGAGCAGTTCTTC
D: TRBD1; size: -; V: TRBV6-5; J: TRBJ1-3; CDR3: CASSYSGTGSGNTIYF; DNA: TGTGCCAGCAGTTACTCCGGGACAGGCTCTGGAAACACCATATATTTT
D: TRBD2; size: -; V: TRBV7-9; J: TRBJ2-7; CDR3: CASSETGGRHEQYF; DNA: TGTGCCAGCAGCGAAACGGGGGGGCGTCACGAGCAGTACTTC
D: -; size: -; V: TRBV7-9; J: TRBJ2-2; CDR3: CASSKSGAYSGLTGELFF; DNA: TGTGCCAGCAGCAAAAGTGGTGCCTACTCGGGACTTACCGGGGAGCTGTTTTTT
D: -; size: -; V: TRBV5-1; J: TRBJ2-5; CDR3: CASSTSGLETQYF; DNA: TGCGCCAGCAGCACATCAGGCTTGGAGACCCAGTACTTC
D: TRBD1; size: -; V: TRBV15; J: TRBJ2-3; CDR3: CATSTSPWTGNNVPTDTQYF; DNA: TGTGCCACCAGCACCTCGCCTTGGACAGGGAATAACGTACCCACAGATACGCAGTATTTT
D: -; size: -; V: TRBV27; J: TRBJ2-2; CDR3: CASSLTNTGELFF; DNA: TGTGCCAGCAGTTTGACAAACACCGGGGAGCTGTTTTTT
D: TRBD1; size: -; V: TRBV10-1; J: TRBJ2-4; CDR3: CASNGTGGTLAKNIQYF; DNA: TGCGCCAGCAATGGGACAGGGGGGACCCTAGCCAAAAACATTCAGTACTTC
D: -; size: -; V: TRBV27; J: TRBJ2-2; CDR3: CASMVGQTNTGELFF; DNA: TGTGCCAGCATGGTGGGTCAGACGAACACCGGGGAGCTGTTTTTT
D: -; size: -; V: TRBV6-4; J: TRBJ2-3; CDR3: CASSDSSTGTDTQYF; DNA: TGTGCCAGCAGTGACTCATCAACAGGCACAGATACGCAGTATTTT
D: -; size: -; V: TRBV7-6; J: TRBJ2-1; CDR3: CASSLEAGALNEQFF; DNA: TGTGCCAGCAGCTTAGAGGCAGGGGCCCTTAATGAGCAGTTCTTC
D: -; size: -; V: TRBV25-1; J: TRBJ2-1; CDR3: CASSDFAYRDNEQFF; DNA: TGTGCCAGCAGTGACTTCGCATACAGGGATAATGAGCAGTTCTTC